This TCR beta chain was captured in a study of blood T cell repertoires in COVID-19. Whole-study context: Sample material is recorded as cDNA or gDNA derived from T cells, B-cell-depleted T cells, or PBMCs.

In the authors' workflow: The assay estimated nucleated cells by amplifying reference gene primers. Assay used: immunoSEQ multiplex PCR; TCRdb lists only in-frame clones, some missing. For V, J and clone size, that table is used; D and trimming come from the DNA. The data show 100,000 to 150,000 clones, with approximately 90% seen just once and approximately 8% held by the top ten. V was pared by 9 bases and J by 3 bases, with 2 bases of the junction left unmatched. Germline CDR1 reads SNHLY; CDR2 reads FYNNEI. The CDR3 has 12 amino acids. This clonotype was obtained from a man over 45 with acute or convalescent COVID-19. Sequenced sample: peripheral blood. The chain recombines TRBV2 with TRBJ2-7, with 10 bases fitting TRBD1. The CDR3 spells CASRTGGYEQYF. CDR3 in DNA: TGTGCCAGTCGGACAGGGGGCTACGAGCAGTACTTC.